The 28 T cell receptor beta chains below were found in one sample sequenced in a study of blood T cell repertoires in COVID-19. Produced via immunoSEQ multiplex PCR; TCRdb's table is partial and in-frame only. The repertoire holds some 220,000 clones, with around 84% as singletons. Sequencing was done on a sample of peripheral blood. The receptors here all came from a human donor in a cohort sampled during active COVID-19.

The chain uses TRBV3-1 (or the pseudogene TRBV3-2) and TRBJ1-5; 8 bases fit TRBD1. Germline CDR1 LGHDT, CDR2 YNNKEL (reference sequence). With 3 bases clipped from V and 4 bases from J, the junction kept 5 bases outside the gene matches. This CDR3 comprises 15 residues. CDR3 amino acids: CASSQGQAANQPQHF. DNA of the CDR3: TGTGCCAGCAGCCAGGGACAGGCCGCGAATCAGCCCCAGCATTTT.

This clone has just a few counts. This chain connects TRBV24-1 to TRBJ2-7; 7 bases align to TRBD1. The CDR3 totals 12 residues. From germline, CDR1 is KGHDR and CDR2 SFDVKD. With 6 bases clipped from V and 4 bases from J, the junction kept 2 bases outside the gene matches. The CDR3 nucleotides are TGTGCCACCAGTCCAGGGGGTTACGAGCAGTACTTC. Translated: CATSPGGYEQYF.

The V and J genes are TRBV6-1 and TRBJ2-7; 10 nucleotides line up with TRBD1. The CDR3 totals 14 residues. J was trimmed by 6 bases and V by 5 bases; bases with no gene match: 7. CDR1 and CDR2 from the germline V gene are MNHNS and SASEGT. CDR3 loop: CASSSAGTGAEQYF. The DNA for the CDR3 is TGTGCCAGCAGTTCCGCCGGGACAGGGGCCGAGCAGTACTTC.

This clone was found a few times. The gene calls are TRBV19 and TRBJ1-1, with 8 nucleotides matching TRBD1. V dropped 5 bases and J dropped 1; count of bases not matched to a gene: 6. CDR3 length: 15 amino acids. Germline assignment: CDR1 LNHDA and CDR2 SQIVND (reference sequence). The DNA for the CDR3 is TGTGCCAGTAGTTCTCAGGGGGCTGGGAACACTGAAGCTTTCTTT. It translates to CASSSQGAGNTEAFF.

This clone appeared a few times. The chain couples TRBV19 to TRBJ1-2; D is perhaps TRBD1 (6 bases). Germline V gene data show CDR1 as LNHDA and CDR2 as SQIVND (reference sequence). The CDR3 covers 14 residues. Trimming stripped 1 base from V and 1 base from J, with 7 bases between. The CDR3 here is CASSIGTVNYGYTF. In DNA form, the CDR3 reads TGTGCCAGTAGTATAGGGACAGTTAACTATGGCTACACCTTC.

This sequence joins TRBV4-1 and TRBJ2-7; 11 bases line up with TRBD1. With 3 bases clipped from V and 6 bases from J, the junction kept 10 bases outside the gene matches. The CDR3 is 16 residues long. The germline CDR1 and CDR2 sequences are MGHRA and YSYEKL. The CDR3 DNA is TGCGCCAGCAGCCAGGACCCAGGACAGGGGGCTTCCGAGCAGTACTTC. This codes for CASSQDPGQGASEQYF.

This chain links TRBV5-1 with TRBJ2-5; 9 bases line up with TRBD2. Germline CDR1 is SGHRS and CDR2 is YFSETQ. CDR3 size: 14 residues. The V gene end was trimmed by 4 bases and the J gene end by 2 bases; junction bases not matched to a gene: 3. CDR3 residues: CASSPGLAQETQYF. Written as DNA, the CDR3 is TGCGCCAGCAGCCCCGGACTAGCGCAAGAGACCCAGTACTTC. The full variable domain, completed using reference TRBV5-1 and TRBJ2-5, is KAGVTQTPRYLIKTRGQQVTLSCSPISGHRSVSWYQQTPGQGLQFLFEYFSETQRNKGNFPGRFSGRQFSNSRSEMNVSTLELGDSALYLCASSPGLAQETQYFGPGTRLLVL.

This chain joins TRBV9 and TRBJ1-6; TRBD1 is a possible D gene (5 bases). Germline V gives CDR1 SGDLS, CDR2 YYNGEE. The CDR3 loop spans 14 amino acids. With 8 bases removed from V and 7 bases from J, the gap between germline ends came to 16 bases. The CDR3 protein is CASGGHGGNSPLHF. The CDR3 DNA is TGTGCCAGTGGGGGTCACGGAGGGAATTCACCCCTCCACTTT.

The chain links TRBV7-9 to TRBJ1-5; tentatively, D is TRBD1 (6 bases). The CDR3 loop spans 10 amino acids. Trimming left V 10 bases short and J 8 bases short, with 9 bases between. Germline-derived CDR1 and CDR2 are SEHNR and FQNEAQ (reference sequence). The CDR3 coding sequence is TGTGCCACCAAGGGGGAGCCCCAGCATTTT. Protein product: CATKGEPQHF.

The gene calls are TRBV11-2 and TRBJ2-7; weak D call: TRBD2 (6 bases). Trimming cost V 5 bases and J 7 bases, with 18 bases left between them. Germline assignment: CDR1 SGHAT and CDR2 FQNNGV. This CDR3 contains 14 residues. The CDR3 DNA is TGTGCCAGCAGCCCTGGGACTTCCCGTAGGGAGCAGTACTTC. This sequence encodes CASSPGTSRREQYF.

This CDR3 reads CASSKGGGQVEETQYF. CDR3 sequence (DNA): TGTGCCAGCAGCAAAGGCGGAGGTCAGGTGGAAGAGACCCAGTACTTC. The genes are TRBV21-1 and TRBJ2-5; TRBD2 is the table's D call, not checked against the DNA. TRBV21-1 is flagged as a pseudogene. The CDR3 is made up of 16 amino acids.

V usage is TRBV28 and J usage is TRBJ2-7, with 8 bases aligning to TRBD2. This CDR3 is built from 15 residues. CDR1 MDHEN and CDR2 SYDVKM come from the germline V gene. The junction had 11 bases not matched to a gene; V was cut back by 5 bases and J by 5 bases. CDR3 DNA: TGTGCCAGCAGTCCCCGGGGACTAGTTAGCCACGAGCAGTACTTC. Translating it yields CASSPRGLVSHEQYF.

The rearrangement joins TRBV4-3 to TRBJ1-2; D not resolved. This CDR3 is built from 15 residues. Trimming took off 4 bases at V and 2 bases at J, with 14 bases between the two ends. Per the germline V gene, CDR1 is LGHNA and CDR2 is YSLEER. As DNA, the CDR3 is TGCGCCAGCAGCCTCAGTTGGGCAGGAAACTATGGCTACACCTTC. Protein sequence: CASSLSWAGNYGYTF.

The chain recombines TRBV11-2 with TRBJ1-1; perhaps TRBD1 as D (6 bases). CDR3 length equals 11 residues. Trimming removed 3 bases from V and 10 bases from J, with 9 bases in between. Germline loops: CDR1 SGHAT, CDR2 FQNNGV. The CDR3 DNA sequence: TGTGCCAGCAGCTTCGGGGGGCGAGCTTTCTTT. Translating it yields CASSFGGRAFF.

The chain links TRBV13 to TRBJ2-1; the match to TRBD2 covers 9 bases. Germline V gene data show CDR1 as PRHDT and CDR2 as FYEKMQ (reference sequence). This CDR3 is 18 amino acids long. V lost 2 bases and J lost 8; bases outside the gene matches: 16. The DNA of the CDR3 is TGTGCCAGCAGCTTAATTTCCCCCCGCGGGGGGGCCACCGATGAGCAGTTCTTC. Encoded protein: CASSLISPRGGATDEQFF.

The V gene is TRBV6-5, the J gene TRBJ1-4, with D possibly being TRBD1 (5 bases). The CDR3 is 13 residues long. V lost 10 bases and J 5 bases, leaving 14 bases between the germline ends. Germline CDR1 and CDR2: MNHEY and SVGAGI. The CDR3 protein is CANPRRGNEKLFF. CDR3 DNA sequence: TGTGCCAACCCAAGGCGGGGGAATGAAAAACTGTTTTTT.

The rearrangement links TRBV29-1 to TRBJ1-1; 12 bases fit TRBD1. The CDR3 runs 15 residues. Germline lookup yields CDR1 SQVTM and CDR2 ANQGSEA. V lost 4 bases and J lost 4; bases outside the gene matches: 7. CDR3 sequence reads: CSVVWDRGLGTEAFF. The CDR3 DNA reads as TGCAGCGTTGTGTGGGACAGGGGGCTGGGCACTGAAGCTTTCTTT.

The chain couples TRBV24-1 to TRBJ2-2, with TRBD2 as a possible D gene (5 bases). The CDR3 is 14 amino acids. V lost 5 bases and J 4 bases, leaving 10 bases between the germline ends. Per germline, CDR1 KGHDR and CDR2 SFDVKD. The CDR3 loop reads CATSGGLTTGELFF. CDR3 nucleotide sequence: TGTGCCACCAGTGGAGGGCTTACCACCGGGGAGCTGTTTTTT.

The V call is TRBV7-8, the J call TRBJ2-7; 8 bases fit TRBD2. Unmatched junction bases numbered 16, after V lost 7 bases and J lost 5 bases. The CDR3 contains 16 residues. Germline V gene lookup returns CDR1 SGHVS and CDR2 FQNEAQ. CDR3 protein: CASTASGSGSGHEQYF. CDR3 coding DNA: TGTGCCAGCACGGCTAGCGGGTCCGGTTCGGGCCACGAGCAGTACTTC.

The chain has TRBV5-1 and TRBJ2-5; TRBD1 agrees at 8 bases. The CDR3 extends over 13 amino acids. V gave up 4 bases and J gave up 6 bases; unmatched junction bases: 5. Germline-derived CDR1 and CDR2 are SGHRS and YFSETQ. CDR3 nucleotide sequence: TGCGCCAGCAGCCGGGGACAGGAACAGACCCAGTACTTC. Amino acid sequence: CASSRGQEQTQYF.

This clone was observed a single time. The rearrangement joins TRBV5-5 to TRBJ1-6, with 9 nucleotides matching TRBD1. J gave up 10 bases and V 3 bases, and 5 bases lay outside the gene matches. Germline loops: CDR1 SGHKS, CDR2 YYEKEE (reference sequence). The CDR3 has 14 amino acids. CDR3 DNA sequence: TGTGCCAGCAGCTCACAGGGGGCGGGATCACCCCTCCACTTT. Residues: CASSSQGAGSPLHF.

This clone was detected once. The chain links TRBV5-1 to TRBJ2-5; D is ambiguous. Germline V lookup: CDR1 SGHRS, CDR2 YFSETQ. The CDR3 spans 14 residues. V gave up 1 base and J gave up 4 bases, with 11 bases separating them. The CDR3 coding sequence is TGCGCCAGCAGCTTGAATGACATTGGAGAGACCCAGTACTTC. Its translation: CASSLNDIGETQYF.

Worth noting for this clone: The sample contains more than one DNA sequence encoding this CDR3. The chain links TRBV10-3 to TRBJ2-3; TRBD2 might be the D (5 bases). This CDR3 is 14 amino acids long. In germline, CDR1 is ENHRY, CDR2 SYGVKD. V lost 0 bases and J lost 3, with 7 bases in between. DNA for the CDR3: TGTGCCATCAGTGAGTCGACGGGGACAGATACGCAGTATTTT. It encodes CAISESTGTDTQYF.

The V and J genes are TRBV7-9 and TRBJ2-2, with TRBD1 as a possible D gene (6 bases). V shed 6 bases and J shed 1 base, with 12 bases lying between them. CDR1 is SEHNR and CDR2 is FQNEAQ in the germline V gene (reference sequence). The CDR3 is made up of 15 amino acids. CDR3 DNA: TGTGCCAGCAGGCCCGGGACACAGAACACCGGGGAGCTGTTTTTT. The encoded protein is CASRPGTQNTGELFF. Together with reference TRBV7-9 and TRBJ2-2, the CDR3 gives the full variable domain: DTGVSQNPRHKITKRGQNVTFRCDPISEHNRLYWYRQTLGQGPEFLTYFQNEAQLEKSRLLSDRFSAERPKGSFSTLEIQRTEQGDSAMYLCASRPGTQNTGELFFGEGSRLTVL.

The V and J genes are TRBV19 and TRBJ2-5; D remains unclear. Trimming shortened V by 0 bases and J by 5 bases, and 10 bases separated the two germline ends. The germline V gene encodes CDR1 LNHDA and CDR2 SQIVND (reference sequence). This CDR3 region has 14 residues. Here the CDR3 DNA reads TGTGCCAGTAGTATAGACCAGTGGTCGGAGACCCAGTACTTC. Residues: CASSIDQWSETQYF.

Details on this clone: This may come from a read error, since a much larger clone is one base off. CDR3 in DNA: TGTGCCAGCAGCCTGGACAGGGCTGGAAACACCATATATTTT. Translating it yields CASSLDRAGNTIYF. This sequence joins TRBV5-4 and TRBJ1-3, with 8 bases aligning to TRBD1. V was pared by 4 bases and J by 2 bases, with 2 bases of the junction left unmatched. From germline, CDR1 is SGHNT and CDR2 YYREEE (reference sequence). This CDR3 is built from 14 residues.

This clone was detected many times. This sequence joins TRBV7-2 and TRBJ2-7; 9 positions agree with TRBD1. The CDR3 extends over 15 amino acids. After removal of 4 bases from V and 0 bases from J, the junction contained 4 bases not matched to a gene. Germline V gene sequence: CDR1 SGHTA, CDR2 FQGNSA. The CDR3 nucleotides read TGTGCCAGCAGCTCGGGACAGGGAAGCTCCTACGAGCAGTACTTC. Its translation is CASSSGQGSSYEQYF.

The rearrangement links TRBV5-1 to TRBJ2-1, with 9 bases aligning to TRBD1. J was trimmed by 4 bases and V by 4 bases; bases with no gene match: 9. CDR1 SGHRS and CDR2 YFSETQ come from the germline V gene. This CDR3 spans 16 amino acids. The CDR3 coding sequence is TGCGCCAGCAGCACTGACGGACAGGGGCCATACAATGAGCAGTTCTTC. Translated, it gives CASSTDGQGPYNEQFF.